The sequence of this T cell receptor (beta chain) was determined in a study of shared T cell receptors in the human thymus. Sequencing was performed with immunoSEQ multiplex PCR; in TCRdb, only in-frame clones are kept and a portion is missing. The sample records hundreds of thousands of clones, more than 75% being singletons. CDR1 and CDR2 from the germline V gene are LNHDA and SQIVND (reference sequence). Trimming removed 5 bases from V and 0 bases from J; junction bases left unmatched: 7. The CDR3 totals 16 residues. The sample also formed part of further work on human thymus T cells.

The specimen was thymocytes. This chain connects TRBV19 to TRBJ2-7; TRBD1 aligns across 10 bases. This TCR was recovered from a boy under two years old with a congenital heart defect. The CDR3 DNA follows: TGTGCCAGTAGTTCTACCGGGACAGGGGCCTCCTACGAGCAGTACTTC. Residues: CASSSTGTGASYEQYF.